Shown below are 10 T cell receptor beta chains from a single sample sequenced in a study of shared clonotypes between healthy human individuals. TCRdb keeps only in-frame clones here, not all; method: immunoSEQ multiplex PCR. In the table there are some 300,000 clones, 73% of which are singletons. Specimen: memory CD4+ T cells sorted from blood. Indicated subset: CD45RA-negative fraction. All receptors come from a man younger than 40 in good health.

This sequence joins TRBV5-5 and TRBJ2-2, with D hard to call. The CDR3 consists of 14 residues. V gave up 2 bases and J gave up 4 bases, with 9 bases separating them. CDR1 SGHKS and CDR2 YYEKEE come from the germline V gene (reference sequence). Here the CDR3 reads CASSFSDFTGELFF. DNA of the CDR3: TGTGCCAGCAGCTTTTCCGATTTCACCGGGGAGCTGTTTTTT.

The chain has TRBV5-5 and TRBJ2-3, with D tentatively TRBD2 (6 bases). V was pared by 4 bases and J by 6 bases, with 18 bases between. The CDR3 sequence is 15 residues long. Germline V gene sequence: CDR1 SGHKS, CDR2 YYEKEE (reference sequence). In nucleotides, the CDR3 is TGTGCCAGCAGCCTATGGGGGAGGCGAGGGGATACGCAGTATTTT. This translates into CASSLWGRRGDTQYF.

This chain joins TRBV4-1 and TRBJ2-1, with D tentatively TRBD1 or TRBD2 (5 bases each). This CDR3 is built from 16 residues. Germline V gene lookup returns CDR1 MGHRA and CDR2 YSYEKL. V gave up 1 base and J gave up 7 bases, with 17 bases separating them. The CDR3 sequence is CASSQVGPGTGNEQFF. The CDR3 DNA reads as TGCGCCAGCAGCCAAGTGGGACCGGGGACCGGGAATGAGCAGTTCTTC.

The chain joins TRBV5-1 to TRBJ2-1; TRBD1 is a possible D gene (6 bases). The CDR3 is 14 amino acids. V dropped 2 bases and J dropped 8 bases, with 14 bases sitting between them. The germline V gene has CDR1 SGHRS and CDR2 YFSETQ. The CDR3 DNA reads TGCGCCAGCAGCTTATCACAGGGTGGCGATGAGCAGTTCTTC. Translation: CASSLSQGGDEQFF.

This chain connects TRBV7-9 to TRBJ2-7; D gene uncertain. Germline values: CDR1 SEHNR, CDR2 FQNEAQ (reference sequence). V was shortened by 2 bases and J by 9 bases, with 11 bases between the two germline ends. The CDR3 is 12 amino acids. CDR3 residues: CASSLNHFGQYF. In nucleotides, the CDR3 is TGTGCCAGCAGCTTAAATCATTTCGGGCAGTACTTC.

This clone appeared once. The rearrangement joins TRBV6-1 to TRBJ1-5, with 8 bases that match TRBD1. The CDR3 contains 14 residues. Germline assignment: CDR1 MNHNS and CDR2 SASEGT. V trimming: 3 bases; J trimming: 6 bases; junction bases outside the gene matches: 4. The CDR3 sequence is CASSDRGRAQPQHF. For the CDR3, the DNA is TGTGCCAGCAGTGACAGGGGGCGTGCTCAGCCCCAGCATTTT.

This rearrangement joins TRBV5-4 to TRBJ1-2, with D perhaps matching TRBD1 (5 bases). This CDR3 region has 15 residues. V was shortened by 9 bases and J by 0 bases, with 18 bases between the two germline ends. Germline V CDR1 and CDR2: SGHNT, YYREEE (reference sequence). The CDR3 is CATPNLAGPNYGYTF. DNA of the CDR3: TGTGCCACACCAAATTTAGCGGGACCTAACTATGGCTACACCTTC.

The chain carries TRBV9 and TRBJ2-1; 11 positions agree with TRBD2. With V trimmed by 0 bases and J by 6 bases, 5 bases remained unmatched. Germline-derived CDR1 and CDR2 are SGDLS and YYNGEE. The CDR3 contains 16 residues. The CDR3 spells CASSVGGLADLNEQFF. The CDR3 DNA reads TGTGCCAGCAGCGTAGGGGGACTAGCGGACCTCAATGAGCAGTTCTTC.

The chain has TRBV29-1 and TRBJ1-3; D call uncertain. The V end was cut by 7 bases, the J end by 0 bases, with 10 bases between. The germline gives CDR1 SQVTM, CDR2 ANQGSEA. The CDR3 contains 13 residues. The CDR3 sequence: CSARTDSGNTIYF. DNA of the CDR3: TGCAGCGCGAGGACGGACTCTGGAAACACCATATATTTT.

The chain links TRBV6-4 to TRBJ2-1; maybe TRBD2 (6 bases). CDR3 length: 16 residues. In germline, CDR1 is MRHNA, CDR2 SNTAGT. The V and J ends lost 2 bases and 9 bases respectively, with 20 bases between them. The CDR3 DNA sequence: TGTGCCAGCAGTGACCACCTAGCGCCCTTCGGGCGTGAGCAGTTCTTC. Its translation: CASSDHLAPFGREQFF.